This T cell receptor (beta chain) was observed in a study of CD8+ T cells in alopecia areata. Study summary: Treated patients were given oral tofacitinib, which was dosed at 5 to 10 mg twice daily. Notes on the study in general: Patients shared TCRs less clearly than mice did, possibly owing to HLA. Many expanded lesional clones persisted in scalp and blood during tofacitinib.

Reverse transcription of extracted RNA yielded cDNA, which provided the sequencing template. This table comes from immunoSEQ multiplex PCR, and its TCRdb copy is limited to in-frame clones, with some not included. The profile shows about 200,000 clones, about two fifths of them singletons. Treatment defined: oral pan-JAK inhibitor, 5-10 mg twice daily. Lesional scalp punch biopsies and peripheral blood came from alopecia areata patients. A remark on this clone: Its antigen is not identified.

V shed 3 bases and J 3 bases; nucleotides not matched to a gene: 9. The germline CDR1 and CDR2 sequences are GTSNPN and SVGIG (reference sequence). The CDR3 sequence is 17 residues long. The chain uses TRBV30 and TRBJ2-1, with 12 positions matching TRBD2. The specimen comprised CD4+ T cells sorted from blood, sampled at approximately week 30, from a patient treated with tofacitinib. The TCR originated in a human donor with alopecia areata. The DNA of the CDR3 is TGTGCCTGGAGGTCTAGTACGGGACTAGCGGGCTACAATGAGCAGTTCTTC. Amino acids: CAWRSSTGLAGYNEQFF.